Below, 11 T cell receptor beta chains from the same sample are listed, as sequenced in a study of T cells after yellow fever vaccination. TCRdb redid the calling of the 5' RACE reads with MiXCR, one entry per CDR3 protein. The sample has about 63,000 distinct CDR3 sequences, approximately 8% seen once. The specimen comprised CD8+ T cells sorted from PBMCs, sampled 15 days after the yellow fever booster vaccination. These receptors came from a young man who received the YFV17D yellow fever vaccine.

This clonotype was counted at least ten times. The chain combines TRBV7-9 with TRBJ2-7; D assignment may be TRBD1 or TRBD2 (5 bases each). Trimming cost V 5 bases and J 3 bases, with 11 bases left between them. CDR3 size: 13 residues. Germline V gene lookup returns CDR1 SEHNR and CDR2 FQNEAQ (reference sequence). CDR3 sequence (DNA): TGTGCCAGCAGCCCTAGGGACGGCTACGAGCAGTACTTC. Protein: CASSPRDGYEQYF.

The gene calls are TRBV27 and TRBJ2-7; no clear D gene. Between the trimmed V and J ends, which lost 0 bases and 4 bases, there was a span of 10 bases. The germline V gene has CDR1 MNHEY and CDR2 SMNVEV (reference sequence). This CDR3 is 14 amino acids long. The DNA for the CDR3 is TGTGCCAGCAGTTTATCCTGGCCGATTTACGAGCAGTACTTC. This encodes CASSLSWPIYEQYF.

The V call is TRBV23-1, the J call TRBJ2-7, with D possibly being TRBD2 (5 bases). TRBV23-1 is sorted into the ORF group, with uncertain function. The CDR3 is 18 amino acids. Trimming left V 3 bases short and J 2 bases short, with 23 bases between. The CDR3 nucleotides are TGCGCCAGCAGTCAGGTTAATGGAACGAACCGGCGGGCCTACGAGCAGTACTTC. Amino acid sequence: CASSQVNGTNRRAYEQYF.

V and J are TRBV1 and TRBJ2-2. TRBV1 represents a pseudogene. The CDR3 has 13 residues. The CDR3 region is CASSQETSGELFF. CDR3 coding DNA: TGTGCCAGCAGTCAGGAGACATCTGGGGAGCTGTTTTTT.

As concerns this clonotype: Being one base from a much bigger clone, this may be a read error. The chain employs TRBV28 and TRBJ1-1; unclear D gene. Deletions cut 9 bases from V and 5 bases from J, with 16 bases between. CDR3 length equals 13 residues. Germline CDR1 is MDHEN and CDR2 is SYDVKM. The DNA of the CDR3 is TGTGCCAGAAGTCTTGTGTTGGGGACTGAAGCTTTCTTT. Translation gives CARSLVLGTEAFF.

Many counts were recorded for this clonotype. The CDR3 DNA is TGCGCCAGCAGCTTGCAGGGGGCGCTTGGCGGGGAGCTGTTTTTT. This sequence encodes CASSLQGALGGELFF. The gene calls are TRBV5-1 and TRBJ2-2; 8 nucleotides match TRBD1. Germline V gene lookup returns CDR1 SGHRS and CDR2 YFSETQ. The CDR3 extends over 15 amino acids. The J segment lost 7 bases and the V segment lost 1 base, leaving 6 bases of the junction unmatched.

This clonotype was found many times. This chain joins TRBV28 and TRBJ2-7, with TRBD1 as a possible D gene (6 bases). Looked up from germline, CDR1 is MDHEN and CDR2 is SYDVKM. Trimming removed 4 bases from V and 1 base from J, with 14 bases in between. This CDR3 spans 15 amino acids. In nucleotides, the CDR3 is TGTGCCAGCAGTTCGCCCAGGGACACATCCTACGAGCAGTACTTC. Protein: CASSSPRDTSYEQYF. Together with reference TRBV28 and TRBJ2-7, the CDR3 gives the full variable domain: DVKVTQSSRYLVKRTGEKVFLECVQDMDHENMFWYRQDPGLGLRLIYFSYDVKMKEKGDIPEGYSVSREKKERFSLILESASTNQTSMYLCASSSPRDTSYEQYFGPGTRLTVT.

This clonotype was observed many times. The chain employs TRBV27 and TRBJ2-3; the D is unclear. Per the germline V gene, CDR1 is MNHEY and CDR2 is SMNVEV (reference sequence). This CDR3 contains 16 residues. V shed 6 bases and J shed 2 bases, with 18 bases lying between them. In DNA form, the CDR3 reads TGTGCCAGCAGACCGGAGCCCTATTTGAACACAGATACGCAGTATTTT. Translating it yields CASRPEPYLNTDTQYF.

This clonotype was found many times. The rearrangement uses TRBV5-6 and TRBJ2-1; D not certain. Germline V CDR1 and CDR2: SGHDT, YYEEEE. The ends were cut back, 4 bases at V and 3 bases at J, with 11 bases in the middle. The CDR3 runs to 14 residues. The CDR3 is CASSAVGYYNEQFF. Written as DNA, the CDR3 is TGTGCCAGCAGCGCGGTTGGCTACTACAATGAGCAGTTCTTC.

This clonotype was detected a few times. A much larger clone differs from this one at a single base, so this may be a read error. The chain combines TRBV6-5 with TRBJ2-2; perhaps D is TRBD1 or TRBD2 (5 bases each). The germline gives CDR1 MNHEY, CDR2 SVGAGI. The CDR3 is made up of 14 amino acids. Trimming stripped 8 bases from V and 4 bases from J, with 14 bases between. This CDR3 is CASWGKGCTGELFF. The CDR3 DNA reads TGTGCCAGCTGGGGGAAGGGATGCACCGGGGAGCTGTTTTTT.

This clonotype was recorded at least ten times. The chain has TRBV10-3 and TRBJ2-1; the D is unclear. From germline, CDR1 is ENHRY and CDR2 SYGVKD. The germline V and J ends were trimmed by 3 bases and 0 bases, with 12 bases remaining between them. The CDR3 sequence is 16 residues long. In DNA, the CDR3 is TGTGCCATCAGTGACACTGGGGAAAGCTCCTACAATGAGCAGTTCTTC. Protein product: CAISDTGESSYNEQFF.